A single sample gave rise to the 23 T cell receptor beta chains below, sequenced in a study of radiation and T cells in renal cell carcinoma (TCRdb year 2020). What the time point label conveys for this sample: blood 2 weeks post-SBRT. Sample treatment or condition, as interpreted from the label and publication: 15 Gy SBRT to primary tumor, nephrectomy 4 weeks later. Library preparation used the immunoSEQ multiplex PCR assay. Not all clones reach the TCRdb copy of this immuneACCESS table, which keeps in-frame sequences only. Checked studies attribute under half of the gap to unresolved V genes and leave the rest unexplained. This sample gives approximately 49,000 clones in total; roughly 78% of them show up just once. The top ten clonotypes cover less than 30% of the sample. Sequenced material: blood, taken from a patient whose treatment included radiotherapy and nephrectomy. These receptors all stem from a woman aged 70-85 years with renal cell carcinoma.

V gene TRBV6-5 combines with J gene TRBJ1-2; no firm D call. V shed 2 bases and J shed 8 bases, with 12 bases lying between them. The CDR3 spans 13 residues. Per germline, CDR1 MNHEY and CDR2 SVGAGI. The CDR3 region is CASSYPAGEGYTF. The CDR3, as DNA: TGTGCCAGCAGTTACCCTGCCGGAGAGGGCTACACCTTC.

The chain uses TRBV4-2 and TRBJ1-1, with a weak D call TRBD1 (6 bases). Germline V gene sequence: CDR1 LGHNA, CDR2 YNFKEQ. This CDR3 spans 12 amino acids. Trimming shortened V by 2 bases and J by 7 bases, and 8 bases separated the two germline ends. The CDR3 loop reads CASSQTGFEAFF. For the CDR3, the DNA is TGTGCCAGCAGCCAAACAGGGTTTGAAGCTTTCTTT.

The CDR3 region is CASSLGTGRTEAFF. The CDR3 DNA is TGTGCCAGCAGCTTAGGGACAGGGAGGACTGAAGCTTTCTTT. The chain joins TRBV7-6 to TRBJ1-1, with 8 bases matching TRBD1. This CDR3 comprises 14 residues. Germline lookup yields CDR1 SGHVS and CDR2 FNYEAQ. Trimming cost V 1 base and J 5 bases; bases outside gene matches: 3.

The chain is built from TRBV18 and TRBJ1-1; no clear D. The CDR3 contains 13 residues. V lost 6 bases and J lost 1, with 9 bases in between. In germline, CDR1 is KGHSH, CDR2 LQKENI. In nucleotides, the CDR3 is TGTGCCAGCTCTCCGGAGGCGAACACTGAAGCTTTCTTT. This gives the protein CASSPEANTEAFF.

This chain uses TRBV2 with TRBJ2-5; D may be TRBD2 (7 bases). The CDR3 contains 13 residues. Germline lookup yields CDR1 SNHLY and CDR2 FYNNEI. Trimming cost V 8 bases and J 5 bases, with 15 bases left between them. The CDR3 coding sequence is TGTGCCAGCCTGGGGGGGGGCGAGGAGACCCAGTACTTC. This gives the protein CASLGGGEETQYF.

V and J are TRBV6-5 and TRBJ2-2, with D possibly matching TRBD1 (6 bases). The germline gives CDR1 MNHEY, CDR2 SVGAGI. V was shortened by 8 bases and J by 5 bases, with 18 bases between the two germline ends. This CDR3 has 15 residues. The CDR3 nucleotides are TGTGCCAGCGCTCGGGACACTACTGGGACCGGGGAGCTGTTTTTT. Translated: CASARDTTGTGELFF.

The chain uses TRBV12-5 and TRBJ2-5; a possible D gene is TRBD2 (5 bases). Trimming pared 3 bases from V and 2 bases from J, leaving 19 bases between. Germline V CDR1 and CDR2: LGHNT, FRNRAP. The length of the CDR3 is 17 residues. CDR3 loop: CASGLGLANRGQETQYF. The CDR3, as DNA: TGTGCTAGTGGTTTAGGGCTAGCAAACCGAGGGCAAGAGACCCAGTACTTC.

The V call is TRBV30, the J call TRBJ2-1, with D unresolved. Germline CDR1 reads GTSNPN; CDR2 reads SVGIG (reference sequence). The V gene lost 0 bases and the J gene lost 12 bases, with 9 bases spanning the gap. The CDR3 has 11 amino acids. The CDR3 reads CAWSVQVGQFF. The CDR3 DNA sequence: TGTGCCTGGAGTGTACAAGTAGGGCAGTTCTTC.

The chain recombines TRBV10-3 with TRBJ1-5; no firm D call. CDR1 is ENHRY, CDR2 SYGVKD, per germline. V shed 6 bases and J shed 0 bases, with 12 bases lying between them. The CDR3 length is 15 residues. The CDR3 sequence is CAIRPDGYSNQPQHF. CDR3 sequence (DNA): TGTGCCATCAGACCGGACGGCTATAGCAATCAGCCCCAGCATTTT.

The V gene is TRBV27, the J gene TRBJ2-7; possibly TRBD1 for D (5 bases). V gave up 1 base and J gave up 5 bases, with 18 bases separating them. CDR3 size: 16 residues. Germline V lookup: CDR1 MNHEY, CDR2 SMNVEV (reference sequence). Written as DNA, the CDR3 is TGTGCCAGCAGTTTATTCTTTAGTGGGCAGGGAAACGAGCAGTACTTC. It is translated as CASSLFFSGQGNEQYF.

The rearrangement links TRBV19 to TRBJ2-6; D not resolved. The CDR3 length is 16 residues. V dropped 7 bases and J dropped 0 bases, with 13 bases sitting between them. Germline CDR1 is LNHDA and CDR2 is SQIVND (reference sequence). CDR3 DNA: TGTGCCAGTAATCCACCAGGAGTCTCTGGGGCCAACGTCCTGACTTTC. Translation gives CASNPPGVSGANVLTF.

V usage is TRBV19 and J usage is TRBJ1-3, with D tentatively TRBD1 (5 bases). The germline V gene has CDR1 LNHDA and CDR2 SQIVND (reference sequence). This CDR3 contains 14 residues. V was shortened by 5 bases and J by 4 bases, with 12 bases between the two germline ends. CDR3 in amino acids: CASSRGVSGNTIYF. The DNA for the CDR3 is TGTGCCAGTAGTCGGGGGGTCTCCGGAAACACCATATATTTT.

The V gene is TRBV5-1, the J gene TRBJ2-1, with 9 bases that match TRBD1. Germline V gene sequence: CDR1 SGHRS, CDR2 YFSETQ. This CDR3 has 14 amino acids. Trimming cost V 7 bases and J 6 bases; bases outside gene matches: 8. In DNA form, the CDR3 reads TGCGCCAGCGGGTGGACAGGGGCGGGCAATGAGCAGTTCTTC. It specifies CASGWTGAGNEQFF. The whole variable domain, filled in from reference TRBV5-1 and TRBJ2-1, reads KAGVTQTPRYLIKTRGQQVTLSCSPISGHRSVSWYQQTPGQGLQFLFEYFSETQRNKGNFPGRFSGRQFSNSRSEMNVSTLELGDSALYLCASGWTGAGNEQFFGPGTRLTVL.

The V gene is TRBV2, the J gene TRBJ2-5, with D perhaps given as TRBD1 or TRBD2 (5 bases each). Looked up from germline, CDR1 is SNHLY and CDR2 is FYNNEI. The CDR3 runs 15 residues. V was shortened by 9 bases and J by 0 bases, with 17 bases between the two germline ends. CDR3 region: CASSTEWGNQETQYF. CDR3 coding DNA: TGTGCCAGTTCTACAGAGTGGGGGAACCAAGAGACCCAGTACTTC.

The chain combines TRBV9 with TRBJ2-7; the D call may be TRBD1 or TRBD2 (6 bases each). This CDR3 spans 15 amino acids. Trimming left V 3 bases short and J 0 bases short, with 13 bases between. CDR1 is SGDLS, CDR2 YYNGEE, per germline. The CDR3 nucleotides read TGTGCCAGCAGCGAGGGGGGCGGAAGCTCCTACGAGCAGTACTTC. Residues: CASSEGGGSSYEQYF.

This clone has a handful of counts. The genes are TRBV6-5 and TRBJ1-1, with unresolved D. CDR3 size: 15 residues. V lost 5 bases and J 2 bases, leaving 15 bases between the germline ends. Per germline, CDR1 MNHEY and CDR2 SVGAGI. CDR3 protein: CASSPWTERNTEAFF. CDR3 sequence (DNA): TGTGCCAGCAGTCCGTGGACGGAGCGAAACACTGAAGCTTTCTTT.

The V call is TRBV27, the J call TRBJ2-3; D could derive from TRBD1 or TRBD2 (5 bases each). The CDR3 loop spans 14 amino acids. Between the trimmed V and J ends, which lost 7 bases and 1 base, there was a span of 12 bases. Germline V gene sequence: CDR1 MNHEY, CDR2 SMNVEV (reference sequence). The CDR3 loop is CASNPGAGTDTQYF. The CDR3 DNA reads TGTGCCAGCAACCCCGGGGCCGGCACAGATACGCAGTATTTT.

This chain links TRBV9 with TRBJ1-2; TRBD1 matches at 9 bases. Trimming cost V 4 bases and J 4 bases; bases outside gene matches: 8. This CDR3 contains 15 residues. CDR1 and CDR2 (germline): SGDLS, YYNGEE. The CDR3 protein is CASSTTGGAGYGYTF. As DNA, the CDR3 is TGTGCCAGCAGCACTACAGGGGGCGCAGGCTATGGCTACACCTTC.

CDR3 residues: CASSYSRQSGGYTF. The DNA for the CDR3 is TGTGCCAGCAGTTACTCTCGACAGTCCGGCGGCTACACCTTC. This chain joins TRBV6-5 and TRBJ1-2; a possible D gene is TRBD1 (5 bases). Trimming cost V 0 bases and J 8 bases, with 13 bases left between them. The V gene's germline CDR1 is MNHEY and CDR2 SVGAGI. The CDR3 loop spans 14 amino acids.

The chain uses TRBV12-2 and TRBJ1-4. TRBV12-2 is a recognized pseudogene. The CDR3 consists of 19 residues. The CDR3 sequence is CASRLEAPGPLQLNEKLFF. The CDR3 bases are TGTGCAAGTCGCTTAGAAGCGCCAGGTCCTTTGCAACTAAATGAAAAACTGTTTTTT.

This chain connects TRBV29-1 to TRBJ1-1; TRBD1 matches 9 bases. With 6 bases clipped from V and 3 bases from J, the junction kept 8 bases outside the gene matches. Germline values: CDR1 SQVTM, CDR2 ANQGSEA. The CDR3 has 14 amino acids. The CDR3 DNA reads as TGCAGCGTATCTGAACAGGGGGCTTACACTGAAGCTTTCTTT. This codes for CSVSEQGAYTEAFF. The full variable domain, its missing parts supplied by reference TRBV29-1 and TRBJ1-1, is SAVISQKPSRDICQRGTSLTIQCQVDSQVTMMFWYRQQPGQSLTLIATANQGSEATYESGFVIDKFPISRPNLTFSTLTVSNMSPEDSSIYLCSVSEQGAYTEAFFGQGTRLTVV.

CDR3 in amino acids: CASSFLRRGSGRADIQYF. The CDR3 nucleotides read TGTGCCAGTAGTTTTCTCAGGCGTGGTAGCGGGAGGGCAGACATTCAGTACTTC. The chain recombines TRBV19 with TRBJ2-4, with TRBD2 identical over 11 bases. The trim removed 5 bases at V and 8 bases at J, leaving 17 bases unmatched. Germline CDR1 and CDR2: LNHDA and SQIVND (reference sequence). The CDR3 consists of 18 residues.

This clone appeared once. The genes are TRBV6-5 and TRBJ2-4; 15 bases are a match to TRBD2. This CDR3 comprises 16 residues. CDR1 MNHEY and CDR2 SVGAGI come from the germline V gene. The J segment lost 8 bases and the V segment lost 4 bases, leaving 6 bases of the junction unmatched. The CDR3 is CASSSGLAGGKDIQYF. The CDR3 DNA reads TGTGCCAGCAGTTCCGGACTAGCGGGAGGGAAAGACATTCAGTACTTC.